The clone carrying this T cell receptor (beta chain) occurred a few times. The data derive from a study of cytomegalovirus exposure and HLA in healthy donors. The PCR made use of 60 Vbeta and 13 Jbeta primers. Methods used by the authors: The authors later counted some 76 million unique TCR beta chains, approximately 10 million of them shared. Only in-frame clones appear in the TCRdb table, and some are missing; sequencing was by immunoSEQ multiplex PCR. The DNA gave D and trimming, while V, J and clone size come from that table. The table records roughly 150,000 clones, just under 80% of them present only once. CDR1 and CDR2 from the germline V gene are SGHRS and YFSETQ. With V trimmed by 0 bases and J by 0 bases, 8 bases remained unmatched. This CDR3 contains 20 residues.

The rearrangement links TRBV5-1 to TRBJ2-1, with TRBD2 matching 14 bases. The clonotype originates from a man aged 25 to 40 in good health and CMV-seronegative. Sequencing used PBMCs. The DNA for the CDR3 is TGCGCCAGCAGCTTGGCCGCGACTAGCGGGAGGGTTTACTCCTACAATGAGCAGTTCTTC. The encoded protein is CASSLAATSGRVYSYNEQFF.